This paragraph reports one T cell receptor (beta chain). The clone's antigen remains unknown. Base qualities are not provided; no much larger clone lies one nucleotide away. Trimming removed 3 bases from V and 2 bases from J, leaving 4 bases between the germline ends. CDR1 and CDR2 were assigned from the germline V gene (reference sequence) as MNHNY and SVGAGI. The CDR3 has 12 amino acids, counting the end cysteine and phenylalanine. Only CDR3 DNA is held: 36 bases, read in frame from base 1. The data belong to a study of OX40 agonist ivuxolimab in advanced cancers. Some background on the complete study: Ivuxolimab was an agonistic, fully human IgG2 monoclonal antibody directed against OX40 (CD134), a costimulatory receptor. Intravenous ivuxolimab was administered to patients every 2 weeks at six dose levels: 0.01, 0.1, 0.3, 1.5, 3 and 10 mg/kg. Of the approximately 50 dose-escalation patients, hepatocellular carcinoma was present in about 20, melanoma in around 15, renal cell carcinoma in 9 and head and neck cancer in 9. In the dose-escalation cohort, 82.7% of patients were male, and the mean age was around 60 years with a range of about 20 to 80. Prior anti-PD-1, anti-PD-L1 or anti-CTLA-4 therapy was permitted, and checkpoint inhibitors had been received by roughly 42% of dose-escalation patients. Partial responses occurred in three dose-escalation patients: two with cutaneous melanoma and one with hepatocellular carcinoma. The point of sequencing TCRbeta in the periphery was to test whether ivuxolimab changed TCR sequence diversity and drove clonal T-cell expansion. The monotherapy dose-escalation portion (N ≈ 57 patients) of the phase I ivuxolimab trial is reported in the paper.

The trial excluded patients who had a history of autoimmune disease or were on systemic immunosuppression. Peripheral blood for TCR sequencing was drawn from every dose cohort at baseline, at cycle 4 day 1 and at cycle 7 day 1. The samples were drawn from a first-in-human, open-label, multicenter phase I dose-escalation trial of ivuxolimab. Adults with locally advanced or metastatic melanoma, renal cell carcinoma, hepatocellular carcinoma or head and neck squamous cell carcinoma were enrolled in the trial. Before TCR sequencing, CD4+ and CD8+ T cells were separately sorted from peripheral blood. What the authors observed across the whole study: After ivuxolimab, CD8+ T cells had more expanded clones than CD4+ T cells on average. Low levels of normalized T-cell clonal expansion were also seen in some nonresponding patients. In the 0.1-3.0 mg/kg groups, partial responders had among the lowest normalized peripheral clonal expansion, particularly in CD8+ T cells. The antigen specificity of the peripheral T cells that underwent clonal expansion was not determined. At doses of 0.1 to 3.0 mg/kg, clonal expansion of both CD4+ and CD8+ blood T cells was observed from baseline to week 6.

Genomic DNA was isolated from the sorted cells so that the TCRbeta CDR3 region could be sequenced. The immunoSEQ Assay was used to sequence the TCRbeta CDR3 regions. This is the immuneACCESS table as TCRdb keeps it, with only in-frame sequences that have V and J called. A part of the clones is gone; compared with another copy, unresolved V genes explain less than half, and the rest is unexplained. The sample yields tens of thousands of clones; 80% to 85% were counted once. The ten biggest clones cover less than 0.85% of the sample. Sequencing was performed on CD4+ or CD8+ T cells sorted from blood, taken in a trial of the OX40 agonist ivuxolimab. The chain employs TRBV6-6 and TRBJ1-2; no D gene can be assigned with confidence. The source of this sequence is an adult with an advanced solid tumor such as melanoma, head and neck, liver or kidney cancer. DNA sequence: TGTGCCAGCAGTTATACCAACTATGGCTACACCTTC. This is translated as CASSYTNYGYTF.